The 27 T cell receptor beta chains given below trace back to one sample, sequenced in a study of CD4 T cells in relation to SARS-CoV-2 and coronaviruses. TCRdb's copy holds only in-frame clones and misses some; the assay was immunoSEQ multiplex PCR. Seen here are 20,000 to 25,000 clones, 74% observed once, and the top ten hold around 12%. Before the COVID-19 pandemic, during about 2010-2018, CD4+ T cells were taken from unexposed donors. The cells were cultured for roughly 11 days before CD4+ T cells were isolated. Antigens of these TCRs are unknown. Sequences were obtained from CD4+ T cells from PBMCs, cultured in vitro. Source of these receptors: a human donor in good health.

The chain couples TRBV10-3 to TRBJ1-2; maybe TRBD1 (6 bases). The V gene lost 0 bases and the J gene lost 6 bases, with 20 bases spanning the gap. Per germline, CDR1 ENHRY and CDR2 SYGVKD. The CDR3 loop spans 17 amino acids. CDR3 nucleotide sequence: TGTGCCATCAGTGAGTCGAATCTGCGACAGGATAAAAATGGCTACACCTTC. As protein: CAISESNLRQDKNGYTF.

The rearrangement joins TRBV11-3 to TRBJ2-1; 9 nucleotides match TRBD2. The germline CDR1 and CDR2 sequences are SGHNT and YENEEA. This CDR3 spans 15 amino acids. The J segment lost 5 bases and the V segment lost 5 bases, leaving 7 bases of the junction unmatched. The CDR3 loop is CASSLATSGHNEQFF. CDR3 nucleotide sequence: TGTGCCAGCAGCCTTGCGACTAGCGGCCACAATGAGCAGTTCTTC.

This sequence joins TRBV5-1 and TRBJ2-7; D not resolved. Trimming removed 7 bases at V and 1 base at J, with 9 bases between. The germline V gene encodes CDR1 SGHRS and CDR2 YFSETQ. This CDR3 has 12 amino acids. The CDR3: CASQPPSYEQYF. The CDR3 region has the DNA TGCGCCAGCCAGCCCCCTTCCTACGAGCAGTACTTC.

J is TRBJ1-1 and V is TRBV18, with D uncertain. Germline-derived CDR1 and CDR2 are KGHSH and LQKENI. The CDR3 is 16 amino acids. Trimming removed 3 bases at V and 5 bases at J, with 19 bases between. The CDR3 nucleotides read TGTGCCAGCTCACCTTTATTAGGACGAGGAGGGACTGAAGCTTTCTTT. As protein: CASSPLLGRGGTEAFF.

This rearrangement joins TRBV7-9 to TRBJ2-7; 9 bases line up with TRBD2. The germline V gene has CDR1 SEHNR and CDR2 FQNEAQ (reference sequence). Trimming removed 5 bases from V and 2 bases from J; junction bases left unmatched: 4. CDR3 length equals 14 residues. The CDR3 coding sequence is TGTGCCAGCAGCACGACTAGCGGTCCCTACGAGCAGTACTTC. Translation gives CASSTTSGPYEQYF.

The chain combines TRBV19 with TRBJ2-2, with TRBD2 matching 11 bases. The CDR3 loop spans 15 amino acids. Germline V gene sequence: CDR1 LNHDA, CDR2 SQIVND (reference sequence). After removal of 7 bases from V and 3 bases from J, the junction contained 4 bases not matched to a gene. The CDR3 coding sequence is TGTGCCAGTAAGGCGGGACTAGCGGACACCGGGGAGCTGTTTTTT. It specifies CASKAGLADTGELFF.

The chain carries TRBV19 and TRBJ2-5; no definite D call. This CDR3 contains 12 residues. V was clipped by 5 bases and J by 4 bases, with 8 bases between them. Germline V lookup: CDR1 LNHDA, CDR2 SQIVND (reference sequence). DNA for the CDR3: TGTGCCAGTAGTGAACAGTCAGAGACCCAGTACTTC. Its protein is CASSEQSETQYF.

The chain recombines TRBV12-3 or TRBV12-4 with TRBJ2-1; D gene unclear. Trimming stripped 4 bases from V and 10 bases from J, with 8 bases between. The CDR3 covers 11 residues. CDR3 residues: CASSYGFEQFF. The CDR3 bases are TGTGCCAGCAGTTACGGTTTCGAGCAGTTCTTC.

The chain employs TRBV29-1 and TRBJ2-2; the D gene is possibly TRBD1 (5 bases). CDR1 and CDR2 from the germline V gene are SQVTM and ANQGSEA. The CDR3 contains 11 residues. Trimming left V 7 bases short and J 7 bases short, with 10 bases between. The CDR3 bases are TGCAGCGGGATAACAGGCGGGGAGCTGTTTTTT. This encodes CSGITGGELFF.

The chain employs TRBV3-1 (or the pseudogene TRBV3-2) and TRBJ1-4; 8 positions agree with TRBD1. Germline V gene sequence: CDR1 LGHDT, CDR2 YNNKEL (reference sequence). This CDR3 comprises 16 residues. The ends lost 1 base at V and 8 bases at J; junction bases unmatched: 9. CDR3 nucleotides: TGTGCCAGCAGCCAAGGGTCTACAGGGGGTAGGGAAAAACTGTTTTTT. Translation gives CASSQGSTGGREKLFF.

This clone was recorded a few times. The rearrangement uses TRBV6-6 and TRBJ2-7; the match to TRBD2 covers 8 bases. The junction had 4 bases not matched to a gene; V was cut back by 4 bases and J by 2 bases. CDR3 length: 14 residues. From germline, CDR1 is MNHNY and CDR2 SVGAGI (reference sequence). CDR3 DNA: TGTGCCAGCAGTTCTAGCGGGTCTACCTACGAGCAGTACTTC. Protein: CASSSSGSTYEQYF.

V is TRBV19 and J is TRBJ1-2; D is undetermined. Germline-derived CDR1 and CDR2 are LNHDA and SQIVND (reference sequence). V was shortened by 9 bases and J by 1 base, with 15 bases between the two germline ends. The CDR3 covers 14 residues. The CDR3 region has the DNA TGTGCCAGCCGCCCGTTGCAAGATAACTATGGCTACACCTTC. It yields the protein CASRPLQDNYGYTF.

The chain combines TRBV20-1 with TRBJ2-1; D is perhaps TRBD2 (6 bases). The length of the CDR3 is 14 residues. The V gene's germline CDR1 is DFQATT and CDR2 SNEGSKA (reference sequence). The germline V and J ends were trimmed by 3 bases and 5 bases, with 14 bases remaining between them. In nucleotides, the CDR3 is TGCAGTGCTAGTCCGGGACTCCGGGACAATGAGCAGTTCTTC. Its protein product is CSASPGLRDNEQFF.

This chain links TRBV19 with TRBJ1-1; D is ambiguous. Germline V gives CDR1 LNHDA, CDR2 SQIVND (reference sequence). Trimming took 5 bases from V and 6 from J, leaving 16 bases between them. The CDR3 runs to 14 residues. The chain's CDR3 is CASSPRTRLAEAFF. Here the CDR3 DNA reads TGTGCCAGTAGTCCGCGGACCCGACTCGCTGAAGCTTTCTTT.

The rearrangement joins TRBV3-1 (or the pseudogene TRBV3-2) to TRBJ2-2, with unresolved D. The CDR3 has 15 amino acids. The germline V gene has CDR1 LGHDT and CDR2 YNNKEL (reference sequence). Deletions cut 3 bases from V and 1 base from J, with 9 bases between. The CDR3 DNA reads TGTGCCAGCAGCCACGATGGGTTGAACACCGGGGAGCTGTTTTTT. Translation gives CASSHDGLNTGELFF.

The V gene is TRBV9, the J gene TRBJ1-4; D is unclear. Germline V gene lookup returns CDR1 SGDLS and CDR2 YYNGEE. This CDR3 comprises 14 residues. V dropped 2 bases and J dropped 3 bases, with 8 bases sitting between them. The CDR3 DNA is TGTGCCAGCAGCGTCAGGTCGGCTAATGAAAAACTGTTTTTT. This encodes CASSVRSANEKLFF.

The chain links TRBV30 to TRBJ2-3; D unclear. CDR3 length equals 12 residues. V was trimmed by 0 bases and J by 6 bases, leaving 7 bases between them. Germline CDR1 and CDR2: GTSNPN and SVGIG (reference sequence). The CDR3 sequence: CAWSVVPDTQYF. The CDR3 bases are TGTGCCTGGAGTGTAGTTCCGGATACGCAGTATTTT. The whole variable domain, remainder taken from reference TRBV30 and TRBJ2-3, is SQTIHQWPATLVQPVGSPLSLECTVEGTSNPNLYWYRQAAGRGLQLLFYSVGIGQISSEVPQNLSASRPQDRQFILSSKKLLLSDSGFYLCAWSVVPDTQYFGPGTRLTVL.

The rearrangement joins TRBV7-3 to TRBJ2-5, with 9 positions matching TRBD1. The CDR3 loop spans 17 amino acids. Germline CDR1 SGHTA, CDR2 FQGTGA. Germline trimming cut 3 bases from V and 4 bases from J; bases unmatched to any gene: 12. Written as DNA, the CDR3 is TGTGCCAGCAGCTTGGGGGATGGACAGGGGTTCGTAGAGACCCAGTACTTC. It specifies CASSLGDGQGFVETQYF.

This clone was observed a few times. This chain joins TRBV6-1 and TRBJ2-3; D remains ambiguous. V was cut by 0 bases and J by 9 bases, with 10 bases left in between. The CDR3 sequence is 13 residues long. Looked up from germline, CDR1 is MNHNS and CDR2 is SASEGT. CDR3 region: CASSEAPVATQYF. For the CDR3, the DNA is TGTGCCAGCAGTGAAGCGCCGGTAGCAACGCAGTATTTT.

This rearrangement joins TRBV21-1 to TRBJ2-3; the table assigns TRBD1, which was not confirmed against the DNA. TRBV21-1 is recorded as a pseudogene. The CDR3 sequence is 20 residues long. Here the CDR3 DNA reads TGTGCCAGCAGCTCCCTTGGGGGACAGGGGGCGATTGATCGAGTTGATACGCAGTATTTT. Translating it yields CASSSLGGQGAIDRVDTQYF.

The rearrangement uses TRBV4-2 and TRBJ2-1; 7 positions match TRBD1. Losses at the gene ends were 3 bases for V and 4 bases for J; bases not matched to a gene: 12. This CDR3 comprises 17 residues. Germline values: CDR1 LGHNA, CDR2 YNFKEQ. The CDR3 sequence: CASSHDAGTALYNEQFF. For the CDR3, the DNA is TGTGCCAGCAGCCACGATGCCGGGACAGCTCTTTACAATGAGCAGTTCTTC.

The chain joins TRBV6-6 to TRBJ1-2; no reliable D call. The germline V gene has CDR1 MNHNY and CDR2 SVGAGI (reference sequence). This CDR3 is 15 amino acids long. The V end was cut by 8 bases, the J end by 0 bases, with 16 bases between. CDR3 DNA sequence: TGTGCCAGCTCCCACCCGGCGGATTCTAACTATGGCTACACCTTC. Protein: CASSHPADSNYGYTF.

The sample holds a few counts of this clone. The chain recombines TRBV19 with TRBJ1-2; 11 nucleotides agree with TRBD1. This CDR3 has 16 amino acids. The germline CDR1 and CDR2 sequences are LNHDA and SQIVND (reference sequence). The trim removed 0 bases at V and 7 bases at J, leaving 7 bases unmatched. The CDR3 DNA reads TGTGCCAGTAGTATAGATGGGACAGGGGGTCCGGGTGGCTACACCTTC. Translation gives CASSIDGTGGPGGYTF.

V usage is TRBV4-1 and J usage is TRBJ1-5; TRBD1 aligns across 10 bases. The CDR3 contains 15 residues. Germline V gene lookup returns CDR1 MGHRA and CDR2 YSYEKL. The V segment lost 3 bases and the J segment 7 bases; nucleotides outside the gene matches: 6. CDR3 sequence (DNA): TGCGCCAGCAGCCAGCCAGGGACAGGGGAACAGCCCCAGCATTTT. Residues: CASSQPGTGEQPQHF.

The chain is built from TRBV18 and TRBJ1-1; no firm D call. This CDR3 region has 14 residues. Trimming stripped 3 bases from V and 4 bases from J, with 12 bases between. From germline, CDR1 is KGHSH and CDR2 LQKENI. The CDR3 coding sequence is TGTGCCAGCTCACCTGAGATAGGTCCCACTGAAGCTTTCTTT. Its protein product is CASSPEIGPTEAFF.

J is TRBJ2-1 and V is TRBV3-1 (or the pseudogene TRBV3-2); 8 bases line up with TRBD1. Germline lookup yields CDR1 LGHDT and CDR2 YNNKEL (reference sequence). The junction had 8 bases not matched to a gene; V was cut back by 4 bases and J by 9 bases. The CDR3 runs 14 residues. DNA of the CDR3: TGTGCCAGCAGCCGTGGACAGGGTCAAGGTGAGCAGTTCTTC. It specifies CASSRGQGQGEQFF.

The chain links TRBV19 to TRBJ1-4, with D perhaps matching TRBD1 (6 bases). In germline, CDR1 is LNHDA, CDR2 SQIVND (reference sequence). The V gene lost 7 bases and the J gene lost 0 bases, with 12 bases spanning the gap. This CDR3 is 15 amino acids long. The CDR3 region has the DNA TGTGCCAGTACGACAGGTTCGTCAACTAATGAAAAACTGTTTTTT. This codes for CASTTGSSTNEKLFF. Complete variable domain (other parts from reference TRBV19 and TRBJ1-4): DGGITQSPKYLFRKEGQNVTLSCEQNLNHDAMYWYRQDPGQGLRLIYYSQIVNDFQKGDIAEGYSVSREKKESFPLTVTSAQKNPTAFYLCASTTGSSTNEKLFFGSGTQLSVL.